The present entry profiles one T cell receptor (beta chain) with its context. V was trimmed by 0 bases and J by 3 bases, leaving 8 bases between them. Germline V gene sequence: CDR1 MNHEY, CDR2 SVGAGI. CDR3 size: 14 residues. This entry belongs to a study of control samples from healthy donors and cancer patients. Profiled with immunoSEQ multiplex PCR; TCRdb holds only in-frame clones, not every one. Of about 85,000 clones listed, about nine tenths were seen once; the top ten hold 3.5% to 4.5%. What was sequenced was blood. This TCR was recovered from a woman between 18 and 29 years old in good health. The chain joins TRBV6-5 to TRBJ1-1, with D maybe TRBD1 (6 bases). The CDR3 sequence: CASSYSKGDTEAFF. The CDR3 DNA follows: TGTGCCAGCAGTTACTCGAAGGGGGACACTGAAGCTTTCTTT.